This T cell receptor (beta chain) is drawn from a study of cytomegalovirus exposure and HLA in healthy donors. PCR amplification relied on 60 Vbeta primers (plus 13 Jbeta primers). The table came from immunoSEQ multiplex PCR; TCRdb's copy has only in-frame clones and leaves some out. Of some 96,000 clones listed, around 60% are singletons. The CDR3 has 16 residues. With V trimmed by 6 bases and J by 3 bases, 9 bases remained unmatched. CDR1 and CDR2 (germline): MNHEY, SMNVEV (reference sequence). This TCR came from a man aged 55-75 years in good health and CMV-seronegative. Source material: PBMCs. The J gene is TRBJ2-1, the V gene TRBV27; 9 positions match TRBD1. In nucleotides, the CDR3 is TGTGCCAGCAGCCGGAAACAGGGGGCAGTCTACAATGAGCAGTTCTTC. It translates to CASSRKQGAVYNEQFF.